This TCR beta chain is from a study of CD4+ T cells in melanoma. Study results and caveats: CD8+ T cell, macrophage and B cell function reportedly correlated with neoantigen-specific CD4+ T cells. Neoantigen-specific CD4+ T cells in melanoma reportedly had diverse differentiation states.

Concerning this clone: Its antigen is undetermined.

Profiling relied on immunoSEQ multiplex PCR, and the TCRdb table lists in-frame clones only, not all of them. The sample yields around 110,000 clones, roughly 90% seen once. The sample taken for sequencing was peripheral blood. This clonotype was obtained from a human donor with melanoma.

CDR3 sequence: CASSQDLGGSAGTSKFF. CDR3 in DNA: TGTGCCAGCAGCCAAGATCTAGGGGGTAGTGCGGGAACTTCGAAGTTCTTC. The chain couples TRBV4-2 to TRBJ2-1; D might be TRBD1 or TRBD2, each matching 6 bases. The germline CDR1 and CDR2 sequences are LGHNA and YNFKEQ. Between the trimmed V and J ends, which lost 0 bases and 14 bases, there was a span of 26 bases. The CDR3 loop spans 17 amino acids.